These 21 T cell receptor beta chains share one sample of origin, sequenced in a study of CD8+CD57+ T cells in acquired aplastic anemia. TCR beta VDJ and CDR3 were profiled, and genomic DNA was the template. TCRdb redid the calling of the reads with MiXCR, one entry per CDR3 protein. The sample holds some 240,000 distinct CDR3 sequences, 30% to 35% seen once. The source material was sorted CD4+, CD8+, or CD8+CD57+ T cells (not recorded which) from PBMCs. The receptors stem from a human donor in good health, serving as a control.

The sample holds many counts of this clonotype. V is TRBV15 and J is TRBJ2-7; 9 positions agree with TRBD2. Germline V gene data show CDR1 as LNHNV and CDR2 as YYDKDF (reference sequence). V dropped 1 base and J dropped 6; count of bases not matched to a gene: 7. This CDR3 comprises 15 residues. The CDR3 DNA is TGTGCCACCAGCAGAGGAGCGGGGGGACCGGGCGAGCAGTACTTC. Its protein is CATSRGAGGPGEQYF.

This clonotype was seen a handful of times. V and J are TRBV4-1 and TRBJ2-4, with D maybe TRBD2 (5 bases). Between the trimmed V and J ends, which lost 4 bases and 4 bases, there was a span of 26 bases. This CDR3 is built from 19 residues. Germline V gene data show CDR1 as MGHRA and CDR2 as YSYEKL. This chain's CDR3 is CASSPGGSLGVRSKNIQYF. The CDR3 DNA follows: TGCGCCAGCAGCCCCGGAGGAAGTCTGGGAGTTCGGTCAAAAAACATTCAGTACTTC.

This clonotype came up many times. V is TRBV10-2 and J is TRBJ1-3; D is perhaps TRBD1 (5 bases). V was pared by 0 bases and J by 7 bases, with 10 bases between. Germline V gene sequence: CDR1 WSHSY, CDR2 SAAADI. The CDR3 is 14 amino acids. CDR3 sequence: CASSESGRGNTIYF. CDR3 nucleotide sequence: TGCGCCAGCAGTGAGTCCGGGAGGGGTAACACCATATATTTT.

This clonotype was detected many times. The genes are TRBV20-1 and TRBJ1-2; D ambiguous. CDR3 length: 12 residues. Trimming removed 6 bases from V and 7 bases from J, with 15 bases in between. Germline CDR1 is DFQATT and CDR2 is SNEGSKA (reference sequence). CDR3 sequence reads: CSATGFRRGYTF. As DNA, the CDR3 is TGCAGTGCAACGGGGTTCCGGCGTGGCTACACCTTC.

Many counts were recorded for this clonotype. The V and J genes are TRBV10-3 and TRBJ2-2, with a possible D match to TRBD2 (5 bases). V was shortened by 11 bases and J by 1 base, with 11 bases between the two germline ends. Germline CDR1 ENHRY, CDR2 SYGVKD. This CDR3 is 13 amino acids long. Here the CDR3 DNA reads TGTGCCGCGCGGGTGCAGAACACCGGGGAGCTGTTTTTT. Amino acids: CAARVQNTGELFF.

The V call is TRBV11-2, the J call TRBJ1-1; D is perhaps TRBD1 (5 bases). Germline-derived CDR1 and CDR2 are SGHAT and FQNNGV. The V and J ends lost 2 bases and 6 bases respectively, with 10 bases between them. The CDR3 runs 13 residues. CDR3 in DNA: TGTGCCAGCAGCTTAAACACGGGGGCTGAAGCTTTCTTT. It encodes CASSLNTGAEAFF.

This clonotype was recorded a few times. This chain connects TRBV6-1 to TRBJ1-2, with TRBD1 matching over 10 bases. CDR3 length: 15 residues. V lost 6 bases and J lost 4; bases outside the gene matches: 8. The germline V gene encodes CDR1 MNHNS and CDR2 SASEGT. The CDR3, as DNA: TGTGCCAGCAGCCGGGACAGGGGCCGACTCTATGGCTACACCTTC. It codes for CASSRDRGRLYGYTF.

V is TRBV5-4 and J is TRBJ1-6; no firm D call. Germline CDR1 SGHNT, CDR2 YYREEE (reference sequence). V gave up 5 bases and J gave up 9 bases, with 12 bases separating them. The CDR3 spans 13 residues. The CDR3 nucleotides are TGTGCCAGCAGACTTCAGGAGAGTTCACCCCTCCACTTT. As protein: CASRLQESSPLHF.

The table lists this clonotype with many counts. The V and J genes are TRBV5-1 and TRBJ2-7; D might be TRBD1 or TRBD2, each matching 5 bases. The germline V and J ends were trimmed by 0 bases and 6 bases, with 10 bases remaining between them. This CDR3 has 13 residues. In germline, CDR1 is SGHRS, CDR2 YFSETQ. DNA of the CDR3: TGCGCCAGCAGCTTGGCCTCGGGGCCCGAGCAGTACTTC. Its protein product is CASSLASGPEQYF.

This clonotype was picked up one time. V is TRBV19 and J is TRBJ2-7; no definite D call. Germline lookup yields CDR1 LNHDA and CDR2 SQIVND (reference sequence). CDR3 length equals 12 residues. V was cut by 3 bases and J by 6 bases, with 9 bases left in between. Written as DNA, the CDR3 is TGTGCCAGTAGTATTTGGGATGGCGAGCAGTACTTC. It translates to CASSIWDGEQYF.

The chain couples TRBV29-1 to TRBJ1-5; 12 nucleotides line up with TRBD1. Trimming removed 6 bases from V and 2 bases from J; junction bases left unmatched: 8. The CDR3 has 16 amino acids. Germline V gene data show CDR1 as SQVTM and CDR2 as ANQGSEA. CDR3 in DNA: TGCAGCGTATATACCGGGACAGGGGGCCGCAATCAGCCCCAGCATTTT. It yields the protein CSVYTGTGGRNQPQHF.

This clonotype showed up many times. The V gene is TRBV2, the J gene TRBJ2-1; TRBD2 aligns across 10 bases. Germline CDR1 and CDR2: SNHLY and FYNNEI. The CDR3 covers 13 residues. With V trimmed by 2 bases and J by 16 bases, 8 bases remained unmatched. CDR3 loop: CASSELYGTSEFF. The CDR3 DNA is TGTGCCAGCAGTGAATTATACGGGACTAGCGAATTCTTC.

This clonotype appeared once. This chain links TRBV24-1 with TRBJ1-5, with 10 bases that match TRBD1. CDR3 size: 17 residues. With V trimmed by 3 bases and J by 6 bases, 10 bases remained unmatched. The germline V gene encodes CDR1 KGHDR and CDR2 SFDVKD. Here the CDR3 reads CATSDPTRDRGIQPQHF. DNA for the CDR3: TGTGCCACCAGTGATCCGACCCGGGACAGGGGCATTCAGCCCCAGCATTTT.

In the case of this clonotype: This may be a read error: a much more frequent sequence differs by one nucleotide. This chain connects TRBV9 to TRBJ2-3; D perhaps matches TRBD1 (6 bases). Per germline, CDR1 SGDLS and CDR2 YYNGEE. The CDR3 is 15 amino acids. DNA for the CDR3: TGTGCCAGCGGCGTAGGTGGACAGAGCACAGATACGCAGTATTTT. It specifies CASGVGGQSTDTQYF.

The chain links TRBV19 to TRBJ1-5; no firm D call. This CDR3 spans 14 amino acids. Germline values: CDR1 LNHDA, CDR2 SQIVND (reference sequence). Trimming shortened V by 9 bases and J by 0 bases, and 12 bases separated the two germline ends. Here the CDR3 reads CASRSPFSNQPQHF. CDR3 nucleotide sequence: TGTGCCAGCAGGTCACCCTTTAGCAATCAGCCCCAGCATTTT.

The V and J genes are TRBV10-3 and TRBJ1-6; D is undetermined. The CDR3 has 17 residues. Trimming cost V 11 bases and J 5 bases, with 25 bases left between them. The V gene's germline CDR1 is ENHRY and CDR2 SYGVKD. CDR3: CAGSYGLPGSNNSPLHF. CDR3 bases: TGTGCCGGCAGTTACGGGCTACCGGGATCAAATAATTCACCCCTCCACTTT.

This clonotype has only a few counts. V is TRBV19 and J is TRBJ2-3; 7 bases align to TRBD1. The CDR3 is 14 amino acids. Germline-derived CDR1 and CDR2 are LNHDA and SQIVND (reference sequence). V shed 4 bases and J 3 bases; nucleotides not matched to a gene: 4. The CDR3 loop is CASSKDRVTDTQYF. The DNA for the CDR3 is TGTGCCAGTAGTAAAGACAGGGTAACAGATACGCAGTATTTT.

The gene calls are TRBV4-1 and TRBJ1-3, with D unclear. The CDR3 loop spans 17 amino acids. The V end was cut by 1 base, the J end by 0 bases, with 13 bases between. The germline V gene has CDR1 MGHRA and CDR2 YSYEKL. CDR3 coding DNA: TGCGCCAGCAGCCAAGGACGTTTCCAGAGCTCTGGAAACACCATATATTTT. Residues: CASSQGRFQSSGNTIYF.

This clonotype was observed many times. The V call is TRBV2, the J call TRBJ2-1; no definite D call. The germline V and J ends were trimmed by 2 bases and 0 bases, with 8 bases remaining between them. Germline assignment: CDR1 SNHLY and CDR2 FYNNEI. The CDR3 runs 15 residues. CDR3 in amino acids: CASSEFASSYNEQFF. CDR3 sequence (DNA): TGTGCCAGCAGTGAATTTGCGAGCTCCTACAATGAGCAGTTCTTC.

In this sample, this clonotype turned up once. The CDR3 DNA sequence: TGTGCCAGCAGCCCCAGAGTCACGAACACTGAAGCTTTCTTT. Translating it yields CASSPRVTNTEAFF. This chain links TRBV2 with TRBJ1-1; D gene uncertain. The CDR3 spans 14 residues. V lost 6 bases and J lost 1, with 12 bases in between. From germline, CDR1 is SNHLY and CDR2 FYNNEI.

This clonotype came up many times. The chain has TRBV5-1 and TRBJ2-7; D unclear. The germline V gene has CDR1 SGHRS and CDR2 YFSETQ. The CDR3 contains 15 residues. Trimming stripped 4 bases from V and 2 bases from J, with 16 bases between. This chain's CDR3 is CASSQNPGRPYEQYF. In DNA form, the CDR3 reads TGCGCCAGCAGCCAGAACCCCGGGCGACCCTACGAGCAGTACTTC.